This T cell receptor beta chain was observed in a study of shared clonotypes between healthy human individuals. Study context: Contributing individuals were a couple of females and three males aged 18 to 49.

About 30,000 T cell genomes, or 250 to 300 ng DNA, went into unsorted PBMC replicate PCRs. The repertoire was sequenced with immunoSEQ multiplex PCR; TCRdb's copy has only in-frame clones and lacks some. The sample holds about 490,000 clones, approximately 80% seen once. In germline, CDR1 is SQVTM, CDR2 ANQGSEA. This CDR3 contains 13 residues. V was shortened by 4 bases and J by 8 bases, with 14 bases between the two germline ends. This clone was counted many times. Its antigen is not known. General study points: Genetic and exposure-history diversity was limited by the small donor number.

The V and J genes are TRBV29-1 and TRBJ1-4, with D tentatively TRBD1 (6 bases). This TCR was recovered from a woman aged 40 to 55 in good health. Some clones in this sample may be carry-over from other donors' samples. Sequenced material: PBMCs. CDR3 sequence (DNA): TGCAGCGTTGTAAGCAGGGGCGGAGAAAAACTGTTTTTT. Translation: CSVVSRGGEKLFF. The full variable domain, completed using reference TRBV29-1 and TRBJ1-4, is SAVISQKPSRDICQRGTSLTIQCQVDSQVTMMFWYRQQPGQSLTLIATANQGSEATYESGFVIDKFPISRPNLTFSTLTVSNMSPEDSSIYLCSVVSRGGEKLFFGSGTQLSVL.